The 31 T cell receptor beta chains presented below share a single source sample, sequenced in a study of blood T cell repertoires in COVID-19. Sequencing was performed with immunoSEQ multiplex PCR; in TCRdb, only in-frame clones are kept and a portion is missing. The sample shows roughly 72,000 clones, 88% of them seen only once. Sequenced input: peripheral blood. The receptors derive from a human donor in a cohort sampled during active COVID-19.

The table lists this clone with a count of one. The gene calls are TRBV7-2 and TRBJ2-1; the match to TRBD1 covers 8 bases. J gave up 5 bases and V 4 bases, and 7 bases lay outside the gene matches. The CDR3 is 15 residues long. Germline CDR1 is SGHTA and CDR2 is FQGNSA. The CDR3 is CASSSYGTGNNEQFF. The CDR3 nucleotides read TGTGCCAGCAGCTCATACGGGACAGGAAACAATGAGCAGTTCTTC. The variable domain in full, with the rest retrieved from reference TRBV7-2 and TRBJ2-1, is GAGVSQSPSNKVTEKGKDVELRCDPISGHTALYWYRQSLGQGLEFLIYFQGNSAPDKSGLPSDRFSAERTGGSVSTLTIQRTQQEDSAVYLCASSSYGTGNNEQFFGPGTRLTVL.

This clone has just one count. The chain has TRBV2 and TRBJ1-3; TRBD1 matches 8 bases. CDR3 length: 14 residues. The germline V gene has CDR1 SNHLY and CDR2 FYNNEI. J gave up 3 bases and V 7 bases, and 5 bases lay outside the gene matches. In DNA form, the CDR3 reads TGTGCCAGCACAGGGGGCCAGTTTGGAAACACCATATATTTT. This encodes CASTGGQFGNTIYF.

The chain recombines TRBV18 with TRBJ1-2, with 9 nucleotides matching TRBD1. Trimming cost V 1 base and J 8 bases; bases outside gene matches: 5. This CDR3 spans 14 amino acids. Germline assignment: CDR1 KGHSH and CDR2 LQKENI. Written as DNA, the CDR3 is TGTGCCAGCTCACCACAAGGGACAGGGTTGGGCTACACCTTC. Its translation: CASSPQGTGLGYTF.

V is TRBV4-1 and J is TRBJ2-5; 9 nucleotides match TRBD1. The CDR3 loop spans 18 amino acids. Germline CDR1 and CDR2: MGHRA and YSYEKL. V lost 4 bases and J lost 5; bases outside the gene matches: 17. CDR3 protein: CASSPRDRVVKSLETQYF. CDR3 DNA: TGCGCCAGCAGCCCCAGGGACAGGGTAGTGAAGTCTTTGGAGACCCAGTACTTC.

The rearrangement joins TRBV11-3 to TRBJ2-7, with 8 bases aligning to TRBD2. Germline CDR1 and CDR2: SGHNT and YENEEA. There are 14 residues in the CDR3. Germline trimming cut 3 bases from V and 3 bases from J; bases unmatched to any gene: 4. The CDR3 region has the DNA TGTGCCAGCAGCTTCGCTAGCGGGCTCTACGAGCAGTACTTC. Translating gives CASSFASGLYEQYF.

This clone is a singleton in its sample. The chain links TRBV10-3 to TRBJ1-1, with 7 bases identical to TRBD1. CDR3 length: 12 amino acids. Germline CDR1 ENHRY, CDR2 SYGVKD. The V and J ends lost 4 bases and 8 bases, in that order; junction bases with no gene match: 4. Written as DNA, the CDR3 is TGTGCCATCAGTGGAGCCAGGGGGGAAGCTTTCTTT. Protein: CAISGARGEAFF.

CDR3: CASSTSTPGTSGSVQYF. CDR3 sequence (DNA): TGTGCCAGCAGCACCTCGACCCCCGGGACTAGCGGGAGTGTGCAGTACTTC. The chain carries TRBV7-9 and TRBJ2-7, with 14 bases identical to TRBD2. The CDR3 runs 17 residues. The V gene end was trimmed by 5 bases and the J gene end by 9 bases; junction bases not matched to a gene: 15. Looked up from germline, CDR1 is SEHNR and CDR2 is FQNEAQ (reference sequence).

This clone was seen just once. The chain uses TRBV27 and TRBJ2-7, with a possible D match to TRBD1 (5 bases). Between the trimmed V and J ends, which lost 5 bases and 5 bases, there was a span of 16 bases. The CDR3 covers 14 residues. Germline V lookup: CDR1 MNHEY, CDR2 SMNVEV (reference sequence). This chain's CDR3 is CASSAHRLGDEQYF. DNA for the CDR3: TGTGCCAGCAGTGCACACAGATTAGGGGACGAGCAGTACTTC.

V and J are TRBV11-3 and TRBJ2-2; a weak D match, TRBD2 (6 bases). This CDR3 contains 14 residues. Trimming cost V 5 bases and J 5 bases, with 12 bases left between them. CDR1 and CDR2 (germline): SGHNT, YENEEA. The CDR3 DNA is TGTGCCAGCAGCGGAAGGGCGGGGACCGGGGAGCTGTTTTTT. This gives the protein CASSGRAGTGELFF.

J is TRBJ2-6 and V is TRBV11-2; D possibly corresponds to TRBD2 (6 bases). There are 17 residues in the CDR3. V was shortened by 3 bases and J by 0 bases, with 12 bases between the two germline ends. CDR1 is SGHAT and CDR2 is FQNNGV in the germline V gene. As DNA, the CDR3 is TGTGCCAGCAGCTTTGGAGCGGGCTACTCTGGGGCCAACGTCCTGACTTTC. Protein product: CASSFGAGYSGANVLTF.

This chain's CDR3 is CASSVDASHQETQYF. The CDR3 DNA follows: TGTGCCAGCAGCGTAGATGCTAGCCACCAAGAGACCCAGTACTTC. The chain combines TRBV9 with TRBJ2-5; D might be TRBD2 (5 bases). The CDR3 covers 15 residues. Trimming removed 0 bases at V and 0 bases at J, with 9 bases between. The germline V gene encodes CDR1 SGDLS and CDR2 YYNGEE.

Concerning this clone: Other DNA variants within this sample encode the same CDR3. This chain connects TRBV2 to TRBJ2-1; D gene unclear. The V end lost 7 bases, the J end lost 5 bases, and 6 bases lay between the germline ends. From germline, CDR1 is SNHLY and CDR2 FYNNEI. This CDR3 is 11 amino acids long. The CDR3 DNA follows: TGTGCCAGCACTAGGAACAATGAGCAGTTCTTC. Protein product: CASTRNNEQFF. Based on the CDR3 plus reference TRBV2 and TRBJ2-1, the full variable domain is EPEVTQTPSHQVTQMGQEVILRCVPISNHLYFYWYRQILGQKVEFLVSFYNNEISEKSEIFDDQFSVERPDGSNFTLKIRSTKLEDSAMYFCASTRNNEQFFGPGTRLTVL.

The chain employs TRBV27 and TRBJ2-7; D is perhaps TRBD2 (6 bases). Trimming cost V 3 bases and J 7 bases, with 7 bases left between them. There are 11 residues in the CDR3. Germline loops: CDR1 MNHEY, CDR2 SMNVEV (reference sequence). The CDR3 reads CASSFRGEQYF. Here the CDR3 DNA reads TGTGCCAGCAGTTTCCGGGGGGAGCAGTACTTC.

The rearrangement uses TRBV11-2 and TRBJ2-2; 9 bases agree with TRBD1. Germline V gene lookup returns CDR1 SGHAT and CDR2 FQNNGV. The CDR3 has 17 residues. V lost 3 bases, J lost 5 bases, and 10 bases stayed unmatched. DNA of the CDR3: TGTGCCAGCAGCTTGGGTACCGGGACAGGGTTGACCGGGGAGCTGTTTTTT. It specifies CASSLGTGTGLTGELFF.

The rearrangement links TRBV19 to TRBJ2-1, with 9 bases lining up with TRBD2. The V gene end was trimmed by 7 bases and the J gene end by 1 base; junction bases not matched to a gene: 11. This CDR3 has 17 amino acids. The germline V gene encodes CDR1 LNHDA and CDR2 SQIVND (reference sequence). As DNA, the CDR3 is TGTGCCAGTACGAAGTGGGGTAGCGGGAGTTCCTACAATGAGCAGTTCTTC. Encoded protein: CASTKWGSGSSYNEQFF. Using reference TRBV19 and TRBJ2-1 for the parts outside the CDR3, the full variable domain is DGGITQSPKYLFRKEGQNVTLSCEQNLNHDAMYWYRQDPGQGLRLIYYSQIVNDFQKGDIAEGYSVSREKKESFPLTVTSAQKNPTAFYLCASTKWGSGSSYNEQFFGPGTRLTVL.

This sequence joins TRBV6-2 or TRBV6-3 and TRBJ2-7, with 7 bases lining up with TRBD1. Germline CDR1 is MNHEY and CDR2 is SVGEGT. V lost 2 bases and J lost 0; bases outside the gene matches: 4. The CDR3 runs to 15 residues. CDR3 in DNA: TGTGCCAGCAGTTACGGACAGGACAACTCCTACGAGCAGTACTTC. Translating gives CASSYGQDNSYEQYF.

For this clone: The same CDR3 is also encoded by other DNA sequences in this sample. V usage is TRBV18 and J usage is TRBJ1-1; TRBD1 is a possible D gene (5 bases). Per germline, CDR1 KGHSH and CDR2 LQKENI. The CDR3 consists of 13 residues. The V end lost 4 bases, the J end lost 1 base, and 7 bases lay between the germline ends. The CDR3 loop is CASSLQENTEAFF. The CDR3, as DNA: TGTGCCAGCTCACTACAGGAGAACACTGAAGCTTTCTTT.

The CDR3 loop is CACRLAAPYEQYF. The CDR3 region has the DNA TGTGCCTGCAGACTAGCGGCCCCCTACGAGCAGTACTTC. This rearrangement joins TRBV30 to TRBJ2-7; 9 bases line up with TRBD2. In germline, CDR1 is GTSNPN, CDR2 SVGIG (reference sequence). J gave up 2 bases and V 6 bases, and 5 bases lay outside the gene matches. This CDR3 spans 13 amino acids.

The chain has TRBV3-1 (or the pseudogene TRBV3-2) and TRBJ2-4; D is possibly TRBD2 (5 bases). This CDR3 region has 14 residues. Germline V gene lookup returns CDR1 LGHDT and CDR2 YNNKEL (reference sequence). Trimming took off 2 bases at V and 4 bases at J, with 9 bases between the two ends. The DNA for the CDR3 is TGTGCCAGCAGCCAATTGGGAGCAAAAAACATTCAGTACTTC. This translates into CASSQLGAKNIQYF.

Comment on this clone: Other DNA sequences from this sample encode an identical CDR3 as well. The rearrangement links TRBV12-3 or TRBV12-4 to TRBJ2-3; D remains unclear. V dropped 5 bases and J dropped 2 bases, with 5 bases sitting between them. This CDR3 region has 12 residues. CDR3 loop: CASSPYTDTQYF. Here the CDR3 DNA reads TGTGCCAGCAGTCCCTACACAGATACGCAGTATTTT.

The gene calls are TRBV18 and TRBJ1-1, with TRBD1 matching over 9 bases. The germline V gene encodes CDR1 KGHSH and CDR2 LQKENI. The CDR3 has 16 amino acids. Trimming removed 1 base from V and 0 bases from J; junction bases left unmatched: 3. The CDR3 protein is CASSPRQGGMNTEAFF. The CDR3 DNA follows: TGTGCCAGCTCACCACGACAGGGGGGGATGAACACTGAAGCTTTCTTT.

The V gene is TRBV11-1, the J gene TRBJ2-1; a weak D match, TRBD2 (6 bases). Trimming shortened V by 3 bases and J by 2 bases, and 8 bases separated the two germline ends. The CDR3 is 14 amino acids. Germline V gene data show CDR1 as SGHAT and CDR2 as FQDESV (reference sequence). CDR3 sequence reads: CASSLASAYNEQFF. CDR3 in DNA: TGTGCCAGCAGCTTGGCTAGCGCCTACAATGAGCAGTTCTTC.

The rearrangement uses TRBV9 and TRBJ2-1; 7 bases line up with TRBD2. The V segment lost 4 bases and the J segment 1 base; nucleotides outside the gene matches: 2. CDR1 is SGDLS, CDR2 YYNGEE, per germline. The CDR3 runs 14 residues. The CDR3 DNA reads TGTGCCAGCAGCCACGGGAGGTCCTACAATGAGCAGTTCTTC. It encodes CASSHGRSYNEQFF.

The chain has TRBV11-3 and TRBJ2-1; TRBD2 matches at 8 bases. The V gene's germline CDR1 is SGHNT and CDR2 YENEEA. J lost 4 bases, V lost 5 bases, and 10 bases had no gene match. The CDR3 consists of 16 residues. The CDR3 protein is CASSIGTSGSYNEQFF. The CDR3 bases are TGTGCCAGCAGCATAGGAACTAGCGGCTCGTACAATGAGCAGTTCTTC.

The chain recombines TRBV7-3 with TRBJ2-6; 7 bases fit TRBD2. The CDR3 is 17 residues long. J lost 0 bases, V lost 5 bases, and 7 bases had no gene match. Germline CDR1 and CDR2: SGHTA and FQGTGA. The CDR3 protein is CASSGRTSPSGANVLTF. CDR3 DNA sequence: TGTGCCAGCAGCGGCCGGACTAGTCCCTCTGGGGCCAACGTCCTGACTTTC.

This clone was seen a handful of times. The rearrangement links TRBV2 to TRBJ1-1; perhaps TRBD1 as D (6 bases). V was pared by 4 bases and J by 2 bases, with 8 bases between. The CDR3 totals 13 residues. Germline CDR1 and CDR2: SNHLY and FYNNEI. In nucleotides, the CDR3 is TGTGCCAGCAGTGGGACAGCCAACACTGAAGCTTTCTTT. Its protein is CASSGTANTEAFF.

The chain employs TRBV24-1 and TRBJ2-1, with D possibly being TRBD2 (6 bases). The germline gives CDR1 KGHDR, CDR2 SFDVKD. V lost 4 bases and J lost 8, with 17 bases in between. This CDR3 contains 15 residues. The CDR3 region is CATSDGGGLSDEQFF. CDR3 nucleotide sequence: TGTGCCACCAGTGACGGAGGAGGGCTCTCGGATGAGCAGTTCTTC.

V usage is TRBV6-1 and J usage is TRBJ2-4, with D tentatively TRBD2 (6 bases). CDR3 size: 16 residues. CDR1 and CDR2 from the germline V gene are MNHNS and SASEGT. Deletions cut 1 base from V and 7 bases from J, with 17 bases between. Here the CDR3 reads CASSEGGTPKRNIQYF. CDR3 DNA: TGTGCCAGCAGTGAAGGGGGGACTCCAAAAAGGAACATTCAGTACTTC.

The chain carries TRBV19 and TRBJ1-4; D might be TRBD1 (6 bases). Trimming removed 5 bases from V and 5 bases from J, with 9 bases in between. The CDR3 runs to 13 residues. Germline V CDR1 and CDR2: LNHDA, SQIVND (reference sequence). The CDR3 sequence: CASSGQNNEKLFF. In DNA, the CDR3 is TGTGCCAGTAGTGGACAGAACAATGAAAAACTGTTTTTT.

This chain connects TRBV10-3 to TRBJ2-1; TRBD1 aligns across 7 bases. Germline trimming cut 3 bases from V and 9 bases from J; bases unmatched to any gene: 8. Germline CDR1 and CDR2: ENHRY and SYGVKD. CDR3 length equals 14 residues. CDR3 coding DNA: TGTGCCATCAGTGAAAAGGGACAGACGTTTGAGCAGTTCTTC. This translates into CAISEKGQTFEQFF.

The chain combines TRBV27 with TRBJ2-7; 16 positions agree with TRBD2. The ends lost 3 bases at V and 3 bases at J; junction bases unmatched: 8. The CDR3 spans 18 residues. The V gene's germline CDR1 is MNHEY and CDR2 SMNVEV (reference sequence). This chain's CDR3 is CASSFSGTSGRAVYEQYF. The CDR3 coding sequence is TGTGCCAGCAGTTTTTCCGGGACTAGCGGGAGGGCCGTCTACGAGCAGTACTTC.